Listed below are T cell receptor beta chains from one sample, sequenced in a study of cytomegalovirus exposure and HLA in healthy donors. The data were produced by immunoSEQ multiplex PCR, yet TCRdb's version contains in-frame clones alone and is incomplete. This table holds around 200,000 clones, 82% found once. Sequenced input: PBMCs. These TCRs come from a woman aged 40 to 50 in good health and CMV-seronegative. CDR3s include the opening cysteine and the closing phenylalanine or tryptophan. D genes are given only for firm matches. Expanded clones are given a class, and other clones once, few, many or no size at all.

j_gene	v_gene	d_gene	abundance	CDR3nt	CDR3aa
TRBJ2-2	TRBV1	-	-	TGCACCAGCAGCCGACTAGCGGGAGACACCGAGGAGCTGTTTTTT	CTSSRLAGDTEELFF
TRBJ1-4	TRBV7-9	-	-	TGTGCCAGCAGCTTAACCCCTCACGGTAGGAGTGAAAAACTGTTTTTT	CASSLTPHGRSEKLFF
TRBJ2-1	TRBV5-1	TRBD1	-	TGCGCCAGCAGCTTGTCAGGGGGCCATGAGCAGTTCTTC	CASSLSGGHEQFF
TRBJ2-3	TRBV11-2	-	-	TGTGCCAGCAGCGTAGGCCCCGGGGGAGATACGCAGTATTTT	CASSVGPGGDTQYF
TRBJ1-1	TRBV2	TRBD1	-	TGTGCCAGAAGCAGGGACAGAACGAAACCCACTGAAGCTTTCTTT	CARSRDRTKPTEAFF
TRBJ1-1	TRBV7-2	TRBD1	once	TGTGCCAGCAGCTCATTCCCGGGACAGGGCCCAGCGAACACTGAAGCTTTCTTT	CASSSFPGQGPANTEAFF
TRBJ1-3	TRBV27	-	-	TGTGTTTTAACAGGGCGCTCTGGAAACACCATATATTTT	CVLTGRSGNTIYF
TRBJ2-1	TRBV19	-	-	TGTGCCAGTAGTATGCTGACTTACAATGAGCAGTTCTTC	CASSMLTYNEQFF
TRBJ2-7	TRBV5-6	TRBD1	-	TGTGCCAGCAGCTTGGTGGCGGGACAGGGTAACTACGAGCAGTACTTC	CASSLVAGQGNYEQYF
TRBJ1-1	TRBV9	-	once	TGTGCCAGCAGCGTACTGGTAGGGGCCACGAACACTGAAGCTTTCTTT	CASSVLVGATNTEAFF
TRBJ1-5	TRBV28	-	-	TGTGCCAGCAGACTTTGGGGCCGGAACAGCAATCAGCCCCAGCATTTT	CASRLWGRNSNQPQHF
TRBJ2-7	TRBV10-2	TRBD2	-	TGCGCCAGCAGTTCTAGCGGCTACGAGCAGTACTTC	CASSSSGYEQYF
TRBJ1-1	TRBV29-1	-	-	TGCAGCGTTGATCCCGTGGGGGCGCGGAGCACTGAAGCTTTCTTT	CSVDPVGARSTEAFF
TRBJ2-7	TRBV6-1	-	-	TGTGCCAGCGTCTCGGGGCGCGGGACCTACGAGCAGTACTTC	CASVSGRGTYEQYF
TRBJ2-2	TRBV28	TRBD1	-	TGTGCCAGCCGGGACAGGGCTTGGGGGGAGCTGTTTTTT	CASRDRAWGELFF
TRBJ2-1	TRBV2	-	-	TGTGCCAGCAGTATCTATGAGCAGTTCTTC	CASSIYEQFF
TRBJ2-3	TRBV5-1	-	-	TGCGCCAGCACCCAGAACACAGATACGCAGTATTTT	CASTQNTDTQYF
TRBJ2-7	TRBV5-1	TRBD1	-	TGCGCCAGCAGCTTTGGACAGGCATCCTACGAGCAGTACTTC	CASSFGQASYEQYF
TRBJ1-1	TRBV29-1	-	-	TGCAGCGTTGTGGAGAGGCCGACCACTGAAGCTTTCTTT	CSVVERPTTEAFF
TRBJ2-7	TRBV7-2	-	-	TGTGCCAGCCGCACCCCCCCCGTAGTAGAGCAGTACTTC	CASRTPPVVEQYF
TRBJ1-5	TRBV28	TRBD1	-	TGTGCCAGCAGTCCCCTTCTCCTGGGACAGTATAGCAATCAGCCCCAGCATTTT	CASSPLLLGQYSNQPQHF
TRBJ2-7	TRBV7-2	-	-	TGTGCCAGCAGCCTCAGCGGGATTGACAGGAATGAGCAGTACTTC	CASSLSGIDRNEQYF
TRBJ2-7	TRBV27	TRBD2	-	TGTGCCAGCAGTTTTTCTAGCGGGAGGGCCAGGGAGCAGTACTTC	CASSFSSGRAREQYF
TRBJ2-6	TRBV11-2	-	-	TGTGCCAGCAGCTTAGGTCGCGAACTCTCTGGGGCCAACGTCCTGACTTTC	CASSLGRELSGANVLTF